The 25 T cell receptor beta chains given below trace back to one sample, sequenced in a study of blood T cell repertoires in COVID-19. Clones were read by immunoSEQ multiplex PCR, and TCRdb kept only the in-frame ones, dropping some. Among 110,000 to 150,000 clones, roughly 80% were seen once, and the ten largest hold roughly 8%. The sequencing input was peripheral blood. All receptors derive from a human donor in a cohort sampled during active COVID-19.

The CDR3 protein is CASSVASLGTGELFF. The CDR3 nucleotides read TGTGCCAGCAGCGTAGCTAGCTTAGGCACCGGGGAGCTGTTTTTT. The chain links TRBV9 to TRBJ2-2; possible D gene TRBD2, 5 bases. CDR1 and CDR2 from the germline V gene are SGDLS and YYNGEE. The V end was cut by 0 bases, the J end by 4 bases, with 10 bases between. The CDR3 has 15 residues.

The rearrangement links TRBV19 to TRBJ1-1, with 11 bases lining up with TRBD1. CDR3 length equals 13 residues. Unmatched junction bases numbered 4, after V lost 8 bases and J lost 5 bases. The germline V gene encodes CDR1 LNHDA and CDR2 SQIVND (reference sequence). CDR3 DNA sequence: TGTGCCAGTTCCGGACAGGGGGCTACTGAAGCTTTCTTT. It encodes CASSGQGATEAFF.

This chain links TRBV2 with TRBJ1-1; the D gene is possibly TRBD1 (6 bases). V was pared by 11 bases and J by 1 base, with 8 bases between. This CDR3 contains 11 residues. Germline CDR1 reads SNHLY; CDR2 reads FYNNEI. CDR3 region: CAGGQNTEAFF. In nucleotides, the CDR3 is TGTGCCGGGGGACAGAACACTGAAGCTTTCTTT.

This clone was observed a single time. The gene calls are TRBV7-2 and TRBJ1-4; D is possibly TRBD1 (6 bases). The V gene lost 0 bases and the J gene lost 3 bases, with 11 bases spanning the gap. Germline V CDR1 and CDR2: SGHTA, FQGNSA. The CDR3 is 16 amino acids. The CDR3: CASSLAGGPANEKLFF. In nucleotides, the CDR3 is TGTGCCAGCAGCTTAGCAGGGGGTCCGGCTAATGAAAAACTGTTTTTT. The complete variable domain, with remaining parts taken from reference TRBV7-2 and TRBJ1-4, reads GAGVSQSPSNKVTEKGKDVELRCDPISGHTALYWYRQSLGQGLEFLIYFQGNSAPDKSGLPSDRFSAERTGGSVSTLTIQRTQQEDSAVYLCASSLAGGPANEKLFFGSGTQLSVL.

V usage is TRBV3-1 (or the pseudogene TRBV3-2) and J usage is TRBJ1-1; maybe TRBD1 (6 bases). Looked up from germline, CDR1 is LGHDT and CDR2 is YNNKEL (reference sequence). The CDR3 runs 15 residues. V lost 4 bases and J 2 bases, leaving 14 bases between the germline ends. CDR3 coding DNA: TGTGCCAGCAGCCGAGAGACAGGACTTAACACTGAAGCTTTCTTT. Amino acid sequence: CASSRETGLNTEAFF.

The V and J genes are TRBV19 and TRBJ1-5, with TRBD1 identical over 8 bases. V lost 9 bases to trimming and J lost 4 bases; unmatched junction nucleotides: 11. The germline V gene has CDR1 LNHDA and CDR2 SQIVND (reference sequence). The CDR3 sequence is 15 residues long. The CDR3 sequence: CASNQDRALNQPQHF. CDR3 nucleotides: TGTGCCAGCAATCAGGACAGGGCCCTAAATCAGCCCCAGCATTTT. Complete variable domain (other parts from reference TRBV19 and TRBJ1-5): DGGITQSPKYLFRKEGQNVTLSCEQNLNHDAMYWYRQDPGQGLRLIYYSQIVNDFQKGDIAEGYSVSREKKESFPLTVTSAQKNPTAFYLCASNQDRALNQPQHFGDGTRLSIL.

The rearrangement uses TRBV7-2 and TRBJ2-1; 10 bases match TRBD2. Per germline, CDR1 SGHTA and CDR2 FQGNSA. Unmatched junction bases numbered 8, after V lost 8 bases and J lost 4 bases. The CDR3 spans 15 residues. The CDR3 is CASCSGTSEYNEQFF. The CDR3 DNA sequence: TGTGCCAGCTGTTCCGGGACTAGCGAGTACAATGAGCAGTTCTTC.

V and J are TRBV18 and TRBJ1-1; TRBD1 aligns across 7 bases. Looked up from germline, CDR1 is KGHSH and CDR2 is LQKENI. The CDR3 is 17 amino acids. V lost 4 bases to trimming and J lost 1 base; unmatched junction nucleotides: 12. The CDR3 reads CASSRISTGTGNTEAFF. The CDR3 DNA reads as TGTGCCAGCTCACGCATTTCGACAGGGACCGGGAACACTGAAGCTTTCTTT. Supplemented by reference TRBV18 and TRBJ1-1, the full variable domain reads NAGVMQNPRHLVRRRGQEARLRCSPMKGHSHVYWYRQLPEEGLKFMVYLQKENIIDESGMPKERFSAEFPKEGPSILRIQQVVRGDSAAYFCASSRISTGTGNTEAFFGQGTRLTVV.

The rearrangement uses TRBV12-3 or TRBV12-4 and TRBJ2-3; D call uncertain. This CDR3 spans 13 amino acids. V dropped 6 bases and J dropped 5 bases, with 12 bases sitting between them. The CDR3 here is CASSPRMLDTQYF. CDR3 coding DNA: TGTGCCAGCAGCCCGCGGATGTTAGATACGCAGTATTTT.

This clone appeared a few times. The rearrangement joins TRBV10-1 to TRBJ2-1, with 7 bases that match TRBD1. The V gene's germline CDR1 is WNHNN and CDR2 SYGVQD (reference sequence). With 5 bases clipped from V and 5 bases from J, the junction kept 12 bases outside the gene matches. The CDR3 covers 16 residues. This chain's CDR3 is CASSQGTAIGDNEQFF. In DNA, the CDR3 is TGCGCCAGCAGTCAAGGGACAGCCATCGGCGACAATGAGCAGTTCTTC.

V is TRBV19 and J is TRBJ1-4; TRBD1 aligns across 7 bases. Germline V lookup: CDR1 LNHDA, CDR2 SQIVND (reference sequence). The CDR3 is 16 residues long. With 3 bases clipped from V and 4 bases from J, the junction kept 8 bases outside the gene matches. The CDR3 bases are TGTGCCAGTAGTATGTGGACAGGCCTTCTTAATGAAAAACTGTTTTTT. This sequence encodes CASSMWTGLLNEKLFF.

This clone was seen only a few times. The chain couples TRBV5-4 to TRBJ1-1; 12 nucleotides line up with TRBD1. J was trimmed by 6 bases and V by 4 bases; bases with no gene match: 4. CDR3 size: 14 residues. The V gene's germline CDR1 is SGHNT and CDR2 YYREEE (reference sequence). CDR3 protein: CASSGTGGGSEAFF. In nucleotides, the CDR3 is TGTGCCAGCAGCGGGACAGGGGGCGGATCTGAAGCTTTCTTT.

The chain employs TRBV28 and TRBJ1-6; 9 positions agree with TRBD1. The germline CDR1 and CDR2 sequences are MDHEN and SYDVKM. V shed 6 bases, J shed 7 bases, and the junction held 7 bases outside the gene matches. CDR3 length: 15 residues. The CDR3 DNA is TGTGCCAGCAGGCCACAGGGGGCGGCGAATTCACCCCTCCACTTT. This translates into CASRPQGAANSPLHF.

The V call is TRBV6-5, the J call TRBJ1-2; no reliable D call. CDR1 is MNHEY and CDR2 is SVGAGI in the germline V gene. The CDR3 is 14 residues long. V lost 6 bases, J lost 2 bases, and 13 bases lay in between. The CDR3 DNA follows: TGTGCCAGCAGACAGCCCCCTTCCAACTATGGCTACACCTTC. Encoded protein: CASRQPPSNYGYTF.

This chain joins TRBV5-1 and TRBJ2-1; D is ambiguous. CDR1 is SGHRS and CDR2 is YFSETQ in the germline V gene. The CDR3 spans 14 residues. V lost 6 bases and J lost 7, with 17 bases in between. CDR3 in DNA: TGCGCCAGCACCGGTTCTATGAGACTGAATGAGCAGTTCTTC. Translated, it gives CASTGSMRLNEQFF.

V gene TRBV3-1 (or the pseudogene TRBV3-2) combines with J gene TRBJ2-7, with D possibly being TRBD1 (6 bases). Germline V gives CDR1 LGHDT, CDR2 YNNKEL (reference sequence). The CDR3 consists of 15 residues. With 1 base removed from V and 1 base from J, the gap between germline ends came to 11 bases. CDR3 amino acids: CASSQVRQGSYEQYF. CDR3 bases: TGTGCCAGCAGCCAAGTCCGGCAGGGGTCCTACGAGCAGTACTTC.

The J gene is TRBJ1-6, the V gene TRBV6-5, with D perhaps matching TRBD1 (6 bases). The V and J ends lost 6 bases and 7 bases respectively, with 10 bases between them. The CDR3 totals 13 residues. The germline gives CDR1 MNHEY, CDR2 SVGAGI. The CDR3 sequence: CASSPDRNSPLHF. The CDR3 region has the DNA TGTGCCAGCAGCCCGGACAGAAATTCACCCCTCCACTTT.

The V and J genes are TRBV10-3 and TRBJ2-2, with 7 bases that match TRBD1. The CDR3 is made up of 14 amino acids. Germline CDR1 and CDR2: ENHRY and SYGVKD. J lost 3 bases, V lost 10 bases, and 8 bases had no gene match. CDR3 residues: CANSRDSDTGELFF. In DNA, the CDR3 is TGTGCCAACTCAAGGGACAGTGACACCGGGGAGCTGTTTTTT.

The chain has TRBV28 and TRBJ1-1; 8 positions match TRBD1. The CDR3 sequence is 14 residues long. Germline V CDR1 and CDR2: MDHEN, SYDVKM. V was pared by 6 bases and J by 5 bases, with 8 bases of the junction left unmatched. CDR3 sequence (DNA): TGTGCCAGCAGAGCTGACAGGGGTGGGACTGAAGCTTTCTTT. It specifies CASRADRGGTEAFF.

J is TRBJ1-4 and V is TRBV3-1 (or the pseudogene TRBV3-2), with TRBD1 identical over 9 bases. Per the germline V gene, CDR1 is LGHDT and CDR2 is YNNKEL (reference sequence). This CDR3 region has 17 residues. The ends lost 4 bases at V and 8 bases at J; junction bases unmatched: 14. The CDR3 protein is CASSLGQGPLLGEKLFF. DNA for the CDR3: TGTGCCAGCAGCCTAGGACAGGGGCCCCTTTTGGGGGAAAAACTGTTTTTT.

The chain is built from TRBV6-5 and TRBJ2-7; maybe TRBD2 (5 bases). V shed 4 bases and J shed 3 bases, with 13 bases lying between them. The germline V gene encodes CDR1 MNHEY and CDR2 SVGAGI. The CDR3 spans 14 residues. In nucleotides, the CDR3 is TGTGCCAGCAGTTCGCCCGGACGGGGCTACGAGCAGTACTTC. This sequence encodes CASSSPGRGYEQYF.

The chain recombines TRBV6-6 with TRBJ1-6, with D tentatively TRBD1 (6 bases). Looked up from germline, CDR1 is MNHNY and CDR2 is SVGAGI (reference sequence). V was clipped by 5 bases and J by 7 bases, with 12 bases between them. This CDR3 spans 14 amino acids. The CDR3 region is CASSAGQRNSPLHF. In DNA, the CDR3 is TGTGCCAGCAGTGCAGGACAGCGAAATTCACCCCTCCACTTT.

The chain is built from TRBV19 and TRBJ1-2; a possible D gene is TRBD1 (6 bases). The CDR3 loop spans 14 amino acids. Trimming removed 6 bases from V and 4 bases from J, with 15 bases in between. Germline CDR1 LNHDA, CDR2 SQIVND (reference sequence). CDR3 sequence reads: CASSPGQGLYGYTF. The CDR3 nucleotides read TGTGCCAGTAGCCCGGGACAAGGGCTCTATGGCTACACCTTC.

The chain joins TRBV27 to TRBJ2-7; the match to TRBD1 covers 11 bases. The germline gives CDR1 MNHEY, CDR2 SMNVEV (reference sequence). V lost 6 bases, J lost 4 bases, and 2 bases stayed unmatched. The CDR3 runs to 13 residues. The CDR3 here is CASRGTGGYEQYF. In DNA, the CDR3 is TGTGCCAGCAGAGGGACAGGGGGGTACGAGCAGTACTTC.

V gene TRBV11-2 combines with J gene TRBJ2-2; 8 bases fit TRBD1. Trimming removed 1 base from V and 4 bases from J; junction bases left unmatched: 5. CDR1 SGHAT and CDR2 FQNNGV come from the germline V gene. CDR3 size: 16 residues. CDR3 residues: CASSLVAGGGTGELFF. The CDR3 coding sequence is TGTGCCAGCAGCTTAGTGGCAGGGGGCGGCACCGGGGAGCTGTTTTTT.